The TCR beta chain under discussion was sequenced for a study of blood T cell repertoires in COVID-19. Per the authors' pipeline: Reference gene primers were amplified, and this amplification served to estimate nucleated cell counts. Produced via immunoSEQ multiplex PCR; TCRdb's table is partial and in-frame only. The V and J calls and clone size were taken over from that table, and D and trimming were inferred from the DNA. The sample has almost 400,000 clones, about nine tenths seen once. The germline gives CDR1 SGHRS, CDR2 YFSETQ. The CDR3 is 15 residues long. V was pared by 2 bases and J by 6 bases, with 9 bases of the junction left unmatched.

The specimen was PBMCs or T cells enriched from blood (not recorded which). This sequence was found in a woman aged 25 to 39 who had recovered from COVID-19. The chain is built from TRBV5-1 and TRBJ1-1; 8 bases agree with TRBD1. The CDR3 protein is CASSFGTGQSAEAFF. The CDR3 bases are TGCGCCAGCAGCTTTGGGACAGGACAATCCGCTGAAGCTTTCTTT.